A single sample gave rise to the 12 T cell receptor beta chains below, sequenced in a study of T cells in Graves' hyperthyroidism and ophthalmopathy. What was amplified from RNA transcripts were TCR beta CDR3 regions. TCR CDR3 underwent first-round RT-PCR with the HTBI primer set. TCRdb reprocessed the multiplex PCR reads with MiXCR, giving one entry per CDR3 protein. The data show approximately 690,000 distinct CDR3 sequences, under 25% seen once. Sequenced material: blood. These receptor sequences come from a man in his thirties or forties with Graves' ophthalmopathy.

In its sample, this clonotype was seen once. A read error may explain this, as a much larger clone is one base away. The chain has TRBV6-1 and TRBJ2-7; 7 bases are shared with TRBD1. V trimming: 5 bases; J trimming: 4 bases; junction bases outside the gene matches: 5. Germline CDR1 reads MNHNS; CDR2 reads SASEGT. The CDR3 runs to 13 residues. CDR3 amino acids: CASSRPTGYEQYF. CDR3 bases: TGTGCCAGCAGTAGACCGACAGGGTACGAGCAGTACTTC.

V is TRBV7-2 and J is TRBJ2-7; no firm D call. V gave up 6 bases and J gave up 2 bases, with 11 bases separating them. Germline CDR1 SGHTA, CDR2 FQGNSA. The CDR3 is 13 residues long. In DNA form, the CDR3 reads TGTGCCAGCAGTTACACCGCCACCTACGAGCAGTACTTC. This sequence encodes CASSYTATYEQYF.

The chain combines TRBV20-1 with TRBJ2-1; maybe TRBD2 (8 bases). The germline V and J ends were trimmed by 5 bases and 4 bases, with 15 bases remaining between them. This CDR3 has 14 residues. Germline CDR1 is DFQATT and CDR2 is SNEGSKA (reference sequence). CDR3 coding DNA: TGCAGTGCTCTCATAGCGGGACAGTACAATGAGCAGTTCTTC. Amino acids: CSALIAGQYNEQFF.

This clonotype turned up a few times. J is TRBJ2-1 and V is TRBV5-1, with D possibly called TRBD1 or TRBD2 (6 bases each). V dropped 0 bases and J dropped 12 bases, with 7 bases sitting between them. Germline-derived CDR1 and CDR2 are SGHRS and YFSETQ. The CDR3 spans 11 residues. The CDR3 coding sequence is TGCGCCAGCAGCTTGGAGGGGGGGCAGTTCTTC. It yields the protein CASSLEGGQFF.

This chain uses TRBV7-2 with TRBJ2-1; TRBD2 matches at 10 bases. J was trimmed by 7 bases and V by 5 bases; bases with no gene match: 8. CDR1 SGHTA and CDR2 FQGNSA come from the germline V gene. This CDR3 is built from 15 residues. The CDR3 coding sequence is TGTGCCAGCAGCGCCAGCGGGAGGGCCCAGAATGAGCAGTTCTTC. It specifies CASSASGRAQNEQFF.

The chain couples TRBV5-4 to TRBJ2-1, with a possible D match to TRBD2 (5 bases). Trimming took off 3 bases at V and 2 bases at J, with 15 bases between the two ends. CDR1 is SGHNT and CDR2 is YYREEE in the germline V gene (reference sequence). The CDR3 has 16 residues. The CDR3 nucleotides are TGTGCCAGCAGCTCCGACGGCCCAGCGGCCTACAATGAGCAGTTCTTC. Translated: CASSSDGPAAYNEQFF.

This clonotype has just a few counts. J is TRBJ1-1 and V is TRBV20-1, with D possibly being TRBD1 (6 bases). The length of the CDR3 is 15 residues. V lost 0 bases, J lost 4 bases, and 15 bases lay in between. Germline CDR1 DFQATT, CDR2 SNEGSKA (reference sequence). CDR3: CSARELRGVGTEAFF. The CDR3 nucleotides are TGCAGTGCTAGAGAACTCAGGGGTGTGGGCACTGAAGCTTTCTTT.

The chain couples TRBV6-1 to TRBJ2-1; the match to TRBD2 covers 8 bases. CDR3 length: 16 amino acids. Trimming removed 7 bases from V and 6 bases from J; junction bases left unmatched: 14. Germline assignment: CDR1 MNHNS and CDR2 SASEGT. The CDR3 reads CASNPTGTRGFNEQFF. The CDR3 bases are TGTGCCAGCAACCCTACCGGGACTAGAGGTTTCAATGAGCAGTTCTTC.

This clonotype was picked up a small number of times. This chain links TRBV20-1 with TRBJ2-7, with D hard to call. The germline CDR1 and CDR2 sequences are DFQATT and SNEGSKA (reference sequence). The CDR3 length is 13 residues. V gave up 4 bases and J gave up 0 bases, with 10 bases separating them. The CDR3 DNA sequence: TGCAGTGCTAAACTCCTTGTCTCCTACGAGCAGTACTTC. This translates into CSAKLLVSYEQYF.

This clonotype was recorded a few times. The chain's CDR3 is CASSLFYTGELFF. The CDR3 nucleotides read TGTGCCAGCAGCTTATTTTACACCGGGGAGCTGTTTTTT. The chain joins TRBV7-9 to TRBJ2-2, with D unclear. Trimming took off 2 bases at V and 3 bases at J, with 4 bases between the two ends. The CDR3 sequence is 13 residues long. Germline V gene data show CDR1 as SEHNR and CDR2 as FQNEAQ (reference sequence).

The gene calls are TRBV7-9 and TRBJ2-5; 12 bases align to TRBD2. From germline, CDR1 is SEHNR and CDR2 FQNEAQ (reference sequence). CDR3 length equals 16 residues. Trimming took 5 bases from V and 4 from J; bases not matched to a gene: 8. In DNA form, the CDR3 reads TGTGCCAGCAGCCCCCGGACTAGCGGGATGCGAGAGACCCAGTACTTC. Translating it yields CASSPRTSGMRETQYF. The variable domain in full, with the rest retrieved from reference TRBV7-9 and TRBJ2-5, is DTGVSQNPRHKITKRGQNVTFRCDPISEHNRLYWYRQTLGQGPEFLTYFQNEAQLEKSRLLSDRFSAERPKGSFSTLEIQRTEQGDSAMYLCASSPRTSGMRETQYFGPGTRLLVL.

The chain combines TRBV7-9 with TRBJ2-7; the match to TRBD1 covers 8 bases. The germline CDR1 and CDR2 sequences are SEHNR and FQNEAQ (reference sequence). The trim removed 3 bases at V and 5 bases at J, leaving 9 bases unmatched. This CDR3 is built from 15 residues. The CDR3 region has the DNA TGTGCCAGCAGCTTGGGTCAGGGGGCGGGCCACGAGCAGTACTTC. Protein sequence: CASSLGQGAGHEQYF.